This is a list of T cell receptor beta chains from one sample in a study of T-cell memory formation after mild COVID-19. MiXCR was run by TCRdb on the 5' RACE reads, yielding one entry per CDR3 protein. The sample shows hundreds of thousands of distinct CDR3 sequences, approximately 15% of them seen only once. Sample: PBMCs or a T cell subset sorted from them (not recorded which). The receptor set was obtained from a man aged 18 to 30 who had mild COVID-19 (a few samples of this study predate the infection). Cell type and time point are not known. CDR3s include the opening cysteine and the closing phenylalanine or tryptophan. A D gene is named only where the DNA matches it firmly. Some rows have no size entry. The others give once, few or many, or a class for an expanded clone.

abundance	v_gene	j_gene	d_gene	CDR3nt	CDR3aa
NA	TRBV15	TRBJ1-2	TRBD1	TGTGCCACCAGCAGAGCTTATGAGGGACAGGGTTCGAGGTATGGCTACACCTTC	CATSRAYEGQGSRYGYTF
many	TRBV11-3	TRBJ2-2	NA	TGTGCCAGCAGCTTACAGGGAAACACCGGGGAGCTGTTTTTT	CASSLQGNTGELFF
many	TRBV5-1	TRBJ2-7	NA	TGCGCCAGCAGCCCGGGCGGGGGCAGAACCTACGAGCAGTACTTC	CASSPGGGRTYEQYF
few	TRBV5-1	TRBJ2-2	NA	TGCGCCAGTGGAGGGGGCACCGGGGAGCTGTTTTTT	CASGGGTGELFF
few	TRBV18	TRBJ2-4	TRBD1	TGTGCCAGCTCAGATTTGCCGGGACAGGGGGGGAGAAACATTCAGTACTTC	CASSDLPGQGGRNIQYF
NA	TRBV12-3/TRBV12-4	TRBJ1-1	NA	TGTGCCAGCAGTTTGATGGGGGGGAAGACTGAAGCTTTCTTT	CASSLMGGKTEAFF
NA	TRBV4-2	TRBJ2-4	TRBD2	TGTGCCAGCAGCCAAGCTAGCGGGGACGTGGGGAACATTCAGTACTTC	CASSQASGDVGNIQYF
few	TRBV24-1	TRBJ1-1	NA	TGTGCCACCAGTGATCCCCCACCGAACACTGAAGCTTTCTTT	CATSDPPPNTEAFF
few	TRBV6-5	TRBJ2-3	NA	TGTGCCAGCAGCCTGACGGGGCCGGGAGATACGCAGTATTTT	CASSLTGPGDTQYF
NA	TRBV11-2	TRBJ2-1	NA	TGTGCCAGCAGCTTAAAGGTCCCAGAGTCGGATGAGCAGTTCTTC	CASSLKVPESDEQFF
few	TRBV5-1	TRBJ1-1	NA	TGCGCCAGCAGGAATCAGGGTTCGAGCACTGAAGCTTTCTTT	CASRNQGSSTEAFF
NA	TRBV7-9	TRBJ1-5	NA	TGTGCCAGCAGCTCCCAGGACAGTAGCAATCAGCCCCAGCATTTT	CASSSQDSSNQPQHF
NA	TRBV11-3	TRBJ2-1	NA	TGTGCCAGCAGCGTCCAGGGTAGGCCCGGTGAGAGCAATGAGCAGTTCTTC	CASSVQGRPGESNEQFF
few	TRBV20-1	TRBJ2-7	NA	TGCAGTGCTAGGGATTCGCGGGTCTCCTACGAGCAGTACTTC	CSARDSRVSYEQYF
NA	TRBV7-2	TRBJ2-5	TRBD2	TGTGCCAGCAGCAGAGGACTAGGTAGTCAAGAGACCCAGTACTTC	CASSRGLGSQETQYF
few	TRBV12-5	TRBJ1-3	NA	TGTGCTAGTGGGGTCTGGACAGGAAACACCATATATTTT	CASGVWTGNTIYF
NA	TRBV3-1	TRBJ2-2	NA	TGTGCCAGCAGCCCCCCCGCAGGCGCGAACACCGGGGAGCTGTTTTTT	CASSPPAGANTGELFF
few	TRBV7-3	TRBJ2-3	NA	TGTGCCAGCAGCTTACGGGGAGGCGCAGATACGCAGTATTTT	CASSLRGGADTQYF
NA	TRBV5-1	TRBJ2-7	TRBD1	TGCGCCAGCAGCTGGGGACAGGTCTCCGAGCAGTACTTC	CASSWGQVSEQYF
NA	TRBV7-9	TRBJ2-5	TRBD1	TGTGCCAGCAGTCTCGACAGGGTCGTATGGGAGACCCAGTACTTC	CASSLDRVVWETQYF
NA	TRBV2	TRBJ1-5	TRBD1	TGTGCCAGCAGTCCCGCCGTACAGGGGAGCAATCAGCCCCAGCATTTT	CASSPAVQGSNQPQHF
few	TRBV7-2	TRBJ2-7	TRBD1	TGTGCCAGCAGCTTACAAACGGACAGGGGCTACGAGCAGTACTTC	CASSLQTDRGYEQYF
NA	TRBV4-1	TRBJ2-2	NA	TGCGCCAGCAGCCAAGAACAGCTCCTCGGGGAGCTGTTTTTT	CASSQEQLLGELFF
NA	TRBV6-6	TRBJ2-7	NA	TGTGCCAGCAGTTACTCGATTGCGTCGGTGAGATCCTACGAGCAGTACTTC	CASSYSIASVRSYEQYF
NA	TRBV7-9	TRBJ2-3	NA	TGTGCCAGCACCGGGGCGAATACAGATACGCAGTATTTT	CASTGANTDTQYF
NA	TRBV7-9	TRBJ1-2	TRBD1	TGTGCCAGCAGCACCCTCCCGGGACAGGGGTACTATGGCTACACCTTC	CASSTLPGQGYYGYTF
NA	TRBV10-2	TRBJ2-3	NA	TGCGCCAGCAGTGAGTTTTACAGCAGCACAGATACGCAGTATTTT	CASSEFYSSTDTQYF
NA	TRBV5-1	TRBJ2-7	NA	TGCGCCAGCAGCTGGTCAAGGGACGAACGGAGGTACGAGCAGTACTTC	CASSWSRDERRYEQYF
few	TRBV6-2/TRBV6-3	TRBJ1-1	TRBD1	TGTGCCAGTGGACAGGGCGGGAACACTGAAGCTTTCTTT	CASGQGGNTEAFF
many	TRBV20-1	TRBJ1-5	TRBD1	TGCAGTGCTAGGACAGGGAATCAGCCCCAGCATTTT	CSARTGNQPQHF
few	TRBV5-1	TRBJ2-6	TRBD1	TGCGCCAGCAGCATAGGACAGGGAAGAACGAACGTCCTGACTTTC	CASSIGQGRTNVLTF
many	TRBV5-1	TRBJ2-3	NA	TGCGCCAGCAGCTCGAGTGGTTGGGAGATCACAGATACGCAGTATTTT	CASSSSGWEITDTQYF
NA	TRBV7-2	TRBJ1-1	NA	TGTGCCAGCAGCTTAGAGGATAGACTTTACACTGAAGCTTTCTTT	CASSLEDRLYTEAFF
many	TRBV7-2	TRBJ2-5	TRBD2	TGTGCCTCCTGTTCCCAGCGGGGCCAAGAGACCCAGTACTTC	CASCSQRGQETQYF
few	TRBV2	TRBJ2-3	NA	TGTGCCAGCAGTGGGTTGGCAACCACAGATACGCAGTATTTT	CASSGLATTDTQYF
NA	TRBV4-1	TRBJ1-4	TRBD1	TGCGCCAGCAGCCGGGGGGACAGGCCGAGGGAAAAACTGTTTTTT	CASSRGDRPREKLFF
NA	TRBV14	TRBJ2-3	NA	TGTGCCAGCAGCCCCGGGACCCCAGATACGCAGTATTTT	CASSPGTPDTQYF
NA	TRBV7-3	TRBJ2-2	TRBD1	TGTGCCAGCAGCCAAACAGGGGCGCCCGGGGAGCTGTTTTTT	CASSQTGAPGELFF
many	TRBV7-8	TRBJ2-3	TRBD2	TGTGCCAGCAGCTTAGTAGGACTAGCGGGTCCAGATACGCAGTATTTT	CASSLVGLAGPDTQYF
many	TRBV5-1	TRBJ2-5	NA	TGCGCCAGCAGCTTGGATGTTGAGACCCAGTACTTC	CASSLDVETQYF
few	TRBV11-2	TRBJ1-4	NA	TGTGCCAGCAGCTTCTCCGACGGCGAAAAACTGTTTTTT	CASSFSDGEKLFF
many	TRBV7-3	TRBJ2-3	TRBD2	TGTGCCAGCAGCTTAAGACTAGCGGGGGACCGCACAGATACGCAGTATTTT	CASSLRLAGDRTDTQYF